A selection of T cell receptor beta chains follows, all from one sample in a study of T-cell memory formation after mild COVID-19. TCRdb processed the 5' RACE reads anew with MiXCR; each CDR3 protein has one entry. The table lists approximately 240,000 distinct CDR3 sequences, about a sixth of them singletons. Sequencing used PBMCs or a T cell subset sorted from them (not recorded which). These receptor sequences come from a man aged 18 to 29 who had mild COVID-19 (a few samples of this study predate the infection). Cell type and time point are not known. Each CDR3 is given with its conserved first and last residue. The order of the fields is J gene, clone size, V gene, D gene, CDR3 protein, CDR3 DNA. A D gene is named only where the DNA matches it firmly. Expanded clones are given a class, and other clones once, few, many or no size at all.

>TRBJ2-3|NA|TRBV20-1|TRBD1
CSAAGTVSTDTQYF
TGCAGTGCTGCCGGGACAGTAAGCACAGATACGCAGTATTTT
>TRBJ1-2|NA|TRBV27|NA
CASSFRDKSNGYTF
TGTGCCAGCAGTTTCCGTGACAAGAGTAATGGCTACACCTTC
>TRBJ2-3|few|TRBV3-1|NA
CASSQDLGDDTQYF
TGTGCCAGCAGCCAAGATTTGGGGGACGATACGCAGTATTTT
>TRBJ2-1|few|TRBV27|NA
CANEGSPGERYNEQFF
TGTGCCAACGAGGGTTCTCCAGGGGAACGATACAATGAGCAGTTCTTC
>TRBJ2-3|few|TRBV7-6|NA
CASSSGSPRLTDTQYF
TGTGCCAGCAGCTCCGGGTCCCCCAGGCTCACAGATACGCAGTATTTT
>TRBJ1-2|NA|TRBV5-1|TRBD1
CASSYGQETVYGYTF
TGCGCCAGCAGCTACGGACAGGAAACAGTCTATGGCTACACCTTC
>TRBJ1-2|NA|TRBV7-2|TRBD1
CASSSRQGRFGYTF
TGTGCCAGCAGCTCCCGACAGGGGAGGTTCGGCTACACCTTC
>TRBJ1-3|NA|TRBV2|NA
CASSGAGPIPGNTIYF
TGTGCCAGCAGTGGGGCAGGCCCAATCCCCGGAAACACCATATATTTT
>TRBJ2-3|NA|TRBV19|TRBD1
CASSAQSGTGTDTQYF
TGTGCCAGTAGTGCCCAGTCCGGGACAGGCACAGATACGCAGTATTTT
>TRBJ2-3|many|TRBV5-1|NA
CASSFGTLKADTQYF
TGCGCCAGCAGCTTCGGGACTCTTAAGGCAGATACGCAGTATTTT
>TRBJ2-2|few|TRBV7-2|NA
CASSLAGQWTGELFF
TGTGCCAGCAGCTTAGCAGGGCAGTGGACCGGGGAGCTGTTTTTT
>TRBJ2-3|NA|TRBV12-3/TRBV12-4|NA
CASSPGQRVGTDTQYF
TGTGCCAGCAGTCCGGGACAGCGGGTGGGCACAGATACGCAGTATTTT